This record looks at one T cell receptor beta chain sequence and its context. The antigen remains unidentified. The sample originates from a study of CD8 T cells in ankylosing spondylitis. CDR1 SGHAT and CDR2 FQNNGV come from the germline V gene. Trimming left V 3 bases short and J 5 bases short, with 7 bases between. This CDR3 comprises 12 residues. TCRdb analysed the 5' RACE reads with MiXCR anew, one entry per CDR3 protein. The sample consists of 100,000 to 150,000 distinct CDR3 sequences, approximately 6.8% of them appearing once. Study findings and constraints: Those disease-linked clones were CD8+; they were also relatively rare in peripheral blood.

The sample comprised blood, either unsorted or a sorted T cell fraction (not recorded which). This receptor was identified in a male donor with ankylosing spondylitis or in good health (not recorded which). The V gene is TRBV11-2, the J gene TRBJ1-1; D may be TRBD1 (6 bases). The CDR3 here is CASSFTGTEAFF. CDR3 coding DNA: TGTGCCAGCAGCTTCACAGGGACTGAAGCTTTCTTT. Looking up the rest from reference TRBV11-2 and TRBJ1-1 gives the full variable domain: EAGVAQSPRYKIIEKRQSVAFWCNPISGHATLYWYQQILGQGPKLLIQFQNNGVVDDSQLPKDRFSAERLKGVDSTLKIQPAKLEDSAVYLCASSFTGTEAFFGQGTRLTVV.